This TCR beta chain was documented in a study of regulatory T cells in long-lasting Graves disease. This clonotype was recorded at least ten times. Antigen: not known. Regarding the study as a whole: More public clonotypes were shared by persistent patients (2,741) than by new patients (roughly 1,000).

V was trimmed by 0 bases and J by 0 bases, leaving 7 bases between them. CDR3 length: 15 residues. Germline V gene lookup returns CDR1 SGDLS and CDR2 YYNGEE. iRepertoire HTBI primers and Arm-PCR of CDR3 regions built TCR beta libraries. From the multiplex PCR reads, TCRdb called clonotypes with MiXCR, one entry per CDR3 protein. The repertoire consists of 500,000 or so distinct CDR3 sequences, with 14% occurring once and the leading ten covering around a sixth. Time point given: newly diagnosed GD, antithyroid drugs for less than 3 months. RNA from PBMCs was the source of the TCR library. This sample also belongs to another study, concerning T cells in Graves' hyperthyroidism and ophthalmopathy. As reported in that work: Uncontrolled infection, other autoimmune disease, pregnancy or lactation led to exclusion.

This chain links TRBV9 with TRBJ1-5; maybe TRBD1 (6 bases). The source material was peripheral blood mononuclear cells (PBMCs), sampled at new diagnosis, from a patient treated with antithyroid drugs. This clonotype was obtained from a woman aged 50 to 60 with Graves disease. Here the CDR3 reads CASSVGDISNQPQHF. CDR3 sequence (DNA): TGTGCCAGCAGCGTAGGGGACATTAGCAATCAGCCCCAGCATTTT.